This T cell receptor beta chain was obtained from a study of identical twins. All of the donors were Caucasians in good health. A universal primer site arose from template switching, and cDNA bore unique molecular identifiers. Each CDR3 protein is one row after TCRdb ran MiXCR on the 5' RACE reads. The table includes 1,800,000 or so distinct CDR3 sequences, 25% to 35% detected once. This CDR3 spans 13 amino acids. CDR1 and CDR2 (germline): SQVTM, ANQGSEA. The trim removed 4 bases at V and 5 bases at J, leaving 7 bases unmatched. The source is a newborn girl in good health. This chain links TRBV29-1 with TRBJ1-2; 7 bases align to TRBD1. Sequenced: cord blood. The CDR3 loop reads CSVGRTGLYGYTF. In DNA form, the CDR3 reads TGCAGCGTTGGCCGGACAGGATTATATGGCTACACCTTC.